The 10 T cell receptor beta chains reported below all come from one sample, sequenced in a study of blood T cell repertoires in COVID-19 (dated by TCRdb to 2019 to 2021). The library was produced with the immunoSEQ multiplex PCR assay. TCRdb retrieved this table from immuneACCESS and kept in-frame rearrangements only. Not all clones are present; in checked studies, unresolved V genes account for under half, and no reason is known for the remainder. For this sample there are nearly 200,000 clones; roughly four fifths appear just once. The ten largest clones represent 6.9% of the sample. Sequenced sample: peripheral blood. These TCRs come from a human donor with acute or convalescent COVID-19. The donor label of this sample is uncertain.

This clone was detected only a few times. The chain recombines TRBV5-4 with TRBJ2-2; 7 bases match TRBD1. V was pared by 4 bases and J by 2 bases, with 14 bases of the junction left unmatched. The CDR3 has 18 residues. Germline CDR1 is SGHNT and CDR2 is YYREEE (reference sequence). The CDR3 sequence is CASSPRDSPARNTGELFF. CDR3 nucleotides: TGTGCCAGCAGCCCCCGGGACAGCCCAGCGAGAAACACCGGGGAGCTGTTTTTT.

The chain couples TRBV9 to TRBJ2-1; 12 bases match TRBD2. V shed 0 bases, J shed 10 bases, and the junction held 5 bases outside the gene matches. The CDR3 has 15 amino acids. CDR1 and CDR2 (germline): SGDLS, YYNGEE. The CDR3 nucleotides read TGTGCCAGCAGCGTAGGACTAGCGGGAGTGTTAGAGCAGTTCTTC. Its protein is CASSVGLAGVLEQFF. The whole variable domain, remainder taken from reference TRBV9 and TRBJ2-1, is DSGVTQTPKHLITATGQRVTLRCSPRSGDLSVYWYQQSLDQGLQFLIQYYNGEERAKGNILERFSAQQFPDLHSELNLSSLELGDSALYFCASSVGLAGVLEQFFGPGTRLTVL.

The rearrangement uses TRBV5-1 and TRBJ1-4, with TRBD1 identical over 10 bases. J was trimmed by 7 bases and V by 0 bases; bases with no gene match: 9. The CDR3 extends over 17 amino acids. Germline-derived CDR1 and CDR2 are SGHRS and YFSETQ. DNA of the CDR3: TGCGCCAGCAGCTTGGCCGGGACAGGGGAGGGTTTTGAAAAACTGTTTTTT. This gives the protein CASSLAGTGEGFEKLFF. The full variable domain, its missing parts supplied by reference TRBV5-1 and TRBJ1-4, is KAGVTQTPRYLIKTRGQQVTLSCSPISGHRSVSWYQQTPGQGLQFLFEYFSETQRNKGNFPGRFSGRQFSNSRSEMNVSTLELGDSALYLCASSLAGTGEGFEKLFFGSGTQLSVL.

This chain connects TRBV7-2 to TRBJ2-7; D unclear. CDR1 is SGHTA and CDR2 is FQGNSA in the germline V gene. V dropped 0 bases and J dropped 2 bases, with 8 bases sitting between them. The CDR3 totals 14 residues. The CDR3 region is CASSLAASTYEQYF. CDR3 nucleotide sequence: TGTGCCAGCAGCTTAGCGGCCAGTACCTACGAGCAGTACTTC.

This rearrangement joins TRBV4-2 to TRBJ1-1; 8 nucleotides line up with TRBD1. The CDR3 is 18 amino acids. Germline V gives CDR1 LGHNA, CDR2 YNFKEQ. Trimming cost V 1 base and J 3 bases; bases outside gene matches: 13. The CDR3 DNA follows: TGTGCCAGCAGCCAAGCACTCAGGGCAGGGGGCAAGGACACTGAAGCTTTCTTT. Protein: CASSQALRAGGKDTEAFF.

The V call is TRBV9, the J call TRBJ1-2; the match to TRBD1 covers 8 bases. CDR1 SGDLS and CDR2 YYNGEE come from the germline V gene. The length of the CDR3 is 14 residues. J lost 1 base, V lost 3 bases, and 2 bases had no gene match. CDR3 nucleotide sequence: TGTGCCAGCAGCGCAACAGGGGGTAACTATGGCTACACCTTC. This gives the protein CASSATGGNYGYTF.

This chain links TRBV5-1 with TRBJ1-6; 10 bases line up with TRBD1. V lost 2 bases to trimming and J lost 6 bases; unmatched junction nucleotides: 2. There are 15 residues in the CDR3. CDR1 and CDR2 from the germline V gene are SGHRS and YFSETQ. The CDR3 protein is CASSLGDRGNSPLHF. The CDR3 nucleotides are TGCGCCAGCAGCTTAGGGGACAGGGGTAATTCACCCCTCCACTTT.

The gene calls are TRBV24-1 and TRBJ2-1, with D possibly matching TRBD1 (6 bases). V lost 4 bases and J lost 6, with 18 bases in between. The CDR3 runs 16 residues. From germline, CDR1 is KGHDR and CDR2 SFDVKD. CDR3 protein: CATSDPGQLLSNEQFF. The CDR3 nucleotides read TGTGCCACCAGTGACCCAGGACAGCTTTTATCCAATGAGCAGTTCTTC.

This chain joins TRBV10-3 and TRBJ1-1; D is perhaps TRBD1 (5 bases). V was pared by 4 bases and J by 8 bases, with 11 bases between. There are 12 residues in the CDR3. Germline CDR1 ENHRY, CDR2 SYGVKD. CDR3 sequence reads: CAISARQIEAFF. The CDR3 region has the DNA TGTGCCATCAGTGCTAGACAGATCGAAGCTTTCTTT.

This rearrangement joins TRBV5-4 to TRBJ2-1, with D hard to call. V lost 1 base and J lost 1, with 6 bases in between. The CDR3 spans 14 residues. Germline assignment: CDR1 SGHNT and CDR2 YYREEE (reference sequence). The CDR3 region is CASSLRRSYNEQFF. For the CDR3, the DNA is TGTGCCAGCAGCTTGAGGCGGTCCTACAATGAGCAGTTCTTC. Full variable domain (missing parts from reference TRBV5-4 and TRBJ2-1): ETGVTQSPTHLIKTRGQQVTLRCSSQSGHNTVSWYQQALGQGPQFIFQYYREEENGRGNFPPRFSGLQFPNYSSELNVNALELDDSALYLCASSLRRSYNEQFFGPGTRLTVL.